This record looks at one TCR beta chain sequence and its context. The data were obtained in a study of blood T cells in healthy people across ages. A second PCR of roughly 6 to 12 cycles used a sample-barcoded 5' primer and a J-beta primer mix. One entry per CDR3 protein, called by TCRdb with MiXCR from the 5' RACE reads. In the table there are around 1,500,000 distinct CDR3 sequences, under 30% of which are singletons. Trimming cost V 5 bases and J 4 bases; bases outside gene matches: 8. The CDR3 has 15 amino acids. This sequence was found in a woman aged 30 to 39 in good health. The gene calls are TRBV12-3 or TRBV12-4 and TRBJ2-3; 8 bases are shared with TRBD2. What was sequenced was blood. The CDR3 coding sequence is TGTGCCAGCAGTCACGGGTCGGGGGGGCCAGATACGCAGTATTTT. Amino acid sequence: CASSHGSGGPDTQYF.